The clone carrying this T cell receptor (beta chain) showed up many times. TCRdb itself ran the 5' RACE reads through MiXCR, one entry per CDR3 protein. The sample records tens of thousands of distinct CDR3 sequences, under 4.5% being singletons. The data stem from a study of neurological immune-mediated disorders. Unsorted libraries were generated from 2 million PBMCs. These cells had been stored in RNAlater at -80 C. Germline V lookup: CDR1 SGHNT, CDR2 YENEEA. The CDR3 has 15 residues. Trimming left V 4 bases short and J 2 bases short, with 12 bases between. Sequenced material: PBMCs. The TCR was taken from a woman younger than 45 with multiple sclerosis. The chain recombines TRBV11-3 with TRBJ2-1; a weak D match, TRBD1 (5 bases). For the CDR3, the DNA is TGTGCCAGCAGCTCCCAGGGTACCCCCTACAATGAGCAGTTCTTC. It yields the protein CASSSQGTPYNEQFF.